This TCR beta chain came from a study of T cell responses to AZD1222 COVID-19 vaccine (dated by TCRdb to the early 2020s). At the level of the whole study: TCR sequencing was performed for roughly 250 trial participants, of whom around 210 were given two doses of AZD1222 and around 25 were given two doses of MenACWY control vaccine. Trial participants were enrolled into age subgroups of 18-55, 56-69 and 70-plus years, which contained approximately 150, 30 and 60 TCR-sequenced participants, respectively. The paper's findings and limits, for the study overall: The 56-69-year group was small, and its depth increase did not reach significance, likely because of low power. The vaccine-associated CD4 TCRs covered the entire spike protein, and the dominant responses fell in regions 160-218 and 743-854. Conclusions about previously exposed vaccinees are limited because only five to seven AZD1222 recipients were SARS-CoV-2 seropositive at baseline. Because no day 14 peak-response samples were available, the repertoires could be characterized only after the peak T cell response. A significant rise in spike-specific TCR breadth and depth was observed after two AZD1222 doses relative to day 0 and relative to MenACWY recipients. Epitopes outside the regions mutated in the B.1.351 and B.1.1.7 variants were reportedly recognized by nearly half of the unique spike-specific TCRs. Participants were mostly white British and included more females than males, and it was suggested by the authors that clonal diversity may have been underestimated.

The meaning of the sample's time point label: baseline before first vaccination. In light of the paper, this sample's treatment or condition label describes: meningococcal conjugate vaccine given as trial control. Vaccinee samples came from UK trials COV001 and COV002, including a single-blind randomized controlled phase 2/3 trial of AZD1222 (ChAdOx1 nCoV-19) in healthy adults. Trial participant PBMC samples were collected at day 0 and day 28 after the second dose for TCRbeta chain sequencing. As concerns this clone: It lacks a known antigen. Nothing much larger sits one base from this clone, and base qualities are not available.

The CDR3 regions of human TCRbeta chains were subjected to immunosequencing. The original methods were these. Repertoire TCRs were matched against a reference library of SARS-CoV-2-specific TCRs generated with the MIRA antigen-specificity platform. Breadth was defined as the fraction of unique TCRs that were SARS-CoV-2-associated. Depth was defined as the fraction of total T cells that were SARS-CoV-2-associated. Using the MIRA data, each spike-specific TCR was assigned both to the spike region to which the TCR was reactive and to a CD4 or CD8 class. Log10-transformed breadth and depth values were compared by one-way ANOVA with Sidak's multiple comparisons tests. The table was pulled from immuneACCESS by TCRdb, which kept in-frame rearrangements only. Such tables lose some clones; where checked, under half of the loss comes from unresolved V genes, and the rest has no known cause. V, J and clone size reflect that table, while D and trimming were determined from the DNA. This sample holds about 78,000 clones; 70% to 90% were observed only once. The biggest ten clones account for roughly 5% of the sample.

The CDR3 measures 16 amino acids from cysteine to phenylalanine. The entry retains the CDR3 DNA only, 48 bases that are in frame from base 1. V is reduced by 1 base and J by 4 bases, leaving a spacing of 15 bases between them. Per the germline V gene, SGHTS is the CDR1 and YDEGEE is the CDR2. The clonotype comes from an adult in good health. The chain is made from TRBV5-8 and TRBJ1-5; the best D guess is TRBD1, with 6 bases matching. This specimen was peripheral blood, taken on day 0 of MenACWY control vaccination. The DNA sequence reads TGTGCCAGCAGCTTGTCCCTGAGTGGGACAAATCAGCCCCAGCATTTT. This yields the protein CASSLSLSGTNQPQHF. With all but the CDR3 taken from the reference TRBV5-8 and TRBJ1-5 genes, the full variable domain is: EAGVTQSPTHLIKTRGQQATLRCSPISGHTSVYWYQQALGLGLQFLLWYDEGEERNRGNFPPRFSGRQFPNYSSELNVNALELEDSALYLCASSLSLSGTNQPQHFGDGTRLSIL.